This T cell receptor (beta chain) was recorded in a study of T-cell reconstitution after alpha-beta-depleted transplantation in children. Whole-study results and caveats: After transplant, at about two months, alpha-beta T cells were reportedly derived from several hundred expanded graft clones. Recipient T cells and thymic progenitors that survived were the source of the high TCRbeta diversity seen at day 60 in some patients. T-cell counts and diversity at one year post-transplant came mainly from newly produced T cells.

The length of the CDR3 is 15 residues. V gave up 7 bases and J gave up 0 bases, with 13 bases separating them. This clonotype has ten or more counts. Its antigen remains unknown. This sample's TCRbeta library carried unique molecular identifier barcodes. TCRdb independently ran MiXCR on the PCR reads; one entry per CDR3 protein. The data contain hundreds of thousands of distinct CDR3 sequences, around 7.8% of them seen just once; the ten biggest clones take up almost 6.5%. The sequencing used PBMCs, mostly from graft donor cells, collected 180 days after TCRalphabeta/CD19-depleted stem cell transplant. The genes are TRBV12-3 or TRBV12-4 and TRBJ2-1; the D gene is possibly TRBD1 (6 bases). The sequence came from a male patient between 5 and 17 years old who had a stem cell transplant for acute lymphoblastic leukemia, so the T cells may come from the graft donor. CDR3 loop: CASNPRGYSYNEQFF. As DNA, the CDR3 is TGTGCCAGCAACCCCAGGGGCTACTCCTACAATGAGCAGTTCTTC.